The 11 T cell receptor beta chains given below trace back to one sample, sequenced in a study of cytomegalovirus exposure and HLA in healthy donors. The repertoire was sequenced with immunoSEQ multiplex PCR; TCRdb's copy has only in-frame clones and lacks some. Here the sample spans 150,000 to 200,000 clones, around nine tenths being singletons. The specimen was PBMCs. These receptors were collected from a man aged 25 to 40 in good health and CMV-seropositive.

The chain uses TRBV9 and TRBJ1-2; 8 nucleotides match TRBD1. This CDR3 is 15 amino acids long. V shed 3 bases, J shed 3 bases, and the junction held 7 bases outside the gene matches. The germline V gene encodes CDR1 SGDLS and CDR2 YYNGEE. CDR3 coding DNA: TGTGCCAGCAGCGCCCAACAGGGGGTGGACTATGGCTACACCTTC. Amino acids: CASSAQQGVDYGYTF.

This clone has only one observation. V is TRBV27 and J is TRBJ2-3, with D perhaps matching TRBD1 (6 bases). Germline V CDR1 and CDR2: MNHEY, SMNVEV (reference sequence). The CDR3 spans 14 residues. V lost 2 bases and J 3 bases, leaving 9 bases between the germline ends. The CDR3, as DNA: TGTGCCAGCAGTTTAAACAGGGTGACAGATACGCAGTATTTT. It yields the protein CASSLNRVTDTQYF.

This clone was detected only once. The gene calls are TRBV5-4 and TRBJ2-1; TRBD1 agrees at 9 bases. CDR3 length: 15 amino acids. V was clipped by 5 bases and J by 7 bases; unmatched bases: 10. The germline gives CDR1 SGHNT, CDR2 YYREEE (reference sequence). CDR3 nucleotides: TGTGCCAGCAGTTACCCCGGGACAGGGAGGAATGAGCAGTTCTTC. This sequence encodes CASSYPGTGRNEQFF.

The V and J genes are TRBV6-5 and TRBJ2-3; TRBD2 is a possible D gene (5 bases). V was cut by 2 bases and J by 6 bases, with 15 bases left in between. Germline CDR1 and CDR2: MNHEY and SVGAGI. The CDR3 totals 15 residues. The CDR3 DNA sequence: TGTGCCAGCAGTTACCAATCCCCCGGGATGGATACGCAGTATTTT. Translating it yields CASSYQSPGMDTQYF.

The rearrangement uses TRBV7-9 and TRBJ2-1; possibly TRBD1 for D (6 bases). The CDR3 has 13 residues. Germline V lookup: CDR1 SEHNR, CDR2 FQNEAQ (reference sequence). Trimming stripped 5 bases from V and 12 bases from J, with 17 bases between. The CDR3: CASSLTNIGGQFF. The CDR3 nucleotides read TGTGCCAGCAGCCTGACAAATATAGGGGGGCAGTTCTTC.

The V and J genes are TRBV5-5 and TRBJ2-2, with D possibly being TRBD1 or TRBD2 (5 bases each). Per the germline V gene, CDR1 is SGHKS and CDR2 is YYEKEE (reference sequence). V was clipped by 4 bases and J by 6 bases, with 10 bases between them. This CDR3 spans 13 amino acids. CDR3 in DNA: TGTGCCAGCAGCCTACGGGACCCCGGGGAGCTGTTTTTT. Amino acids: CASSLRDPGELFF.

The chain links TRBV7-2 to TRBJ2-7; D is unresolved. The V gene lost 2 bases and the J gene lost 0 bases, with 14 bases spanning the gap. This CDR3 has 16 amino acids. Germline V CDR1 and CDR2: SGHTA, FQGNSA. CDR3 sequence (DNA): TGTGCCAGCAGCTTATCGGCGACATTTTACTCCTACGAGCAGTACTTC. As protein: CASSLSATFYSYEQYF.

CDR3 in DNA: TGTGCTAGTGGTGCGGGTGGTCAGCCCCAGCATTTT. Translation: CASGAGGQPQHF. The chain recombines TRBV12-5 with TRBJ1-5; D is undetermined. In germline, CDR1 is LGHNT, CDR2 FRNRAP. Trimming removed 5 bases from V and 6 bases from J, with 8 bases in between. This CDR3 is built from 12 residues.

The chain has TRBV4-1 and TRBJ2-3; the match to TRBD2 covers 10 bases. The V gene end was trimmed by 6 bases and the J gene end by 5 bases; junction bases not matched to a gene: 11. The CDR3 spans 16 residues. The germline gives CDR1 MGHRA, CDR2 YSYEKL. The DNA of the CDR3 is TGCGCCAGCAGTCATCGGACTAGCGGAAGAGTAGATACGCAGTATTTT. It encodes CASSHRTSGRVDTQYF.

In regard to this clone: The junction departs from the called germline gene at one end, perhaps through a read error. The J gene is TRBJ2-5, the V gene TRBV7-7; no firm D call. This CDR3 contains 14 residues. Per germline, CDR1 SSHAT and CDR2 FNYEAQ (reference sequence). The CDR3 coding sequence is TGTGCTAGCAGCTTAACCTACCCCGCAGGGACCCAGTACTTC. It codes for CASSLTYPAGTQYF.

The rearrangement links TRBV7-8 to TRBJ2-7, with D tentatively TRBD1 (5 bases). Germline V gene lookup returns CDR1 SGHVS and CDR2 FQNEAQ. V lost 3 bases, J lost 3 bases, and 6 bases lay in between. CDR3 length: 12 amino acids. CDR3 nucleotide sequence: TGTGCCAGCAGCTTCCAGGGCTACGAGCAGTACTTC. Translated, it gives CASSFQGYEQYF.